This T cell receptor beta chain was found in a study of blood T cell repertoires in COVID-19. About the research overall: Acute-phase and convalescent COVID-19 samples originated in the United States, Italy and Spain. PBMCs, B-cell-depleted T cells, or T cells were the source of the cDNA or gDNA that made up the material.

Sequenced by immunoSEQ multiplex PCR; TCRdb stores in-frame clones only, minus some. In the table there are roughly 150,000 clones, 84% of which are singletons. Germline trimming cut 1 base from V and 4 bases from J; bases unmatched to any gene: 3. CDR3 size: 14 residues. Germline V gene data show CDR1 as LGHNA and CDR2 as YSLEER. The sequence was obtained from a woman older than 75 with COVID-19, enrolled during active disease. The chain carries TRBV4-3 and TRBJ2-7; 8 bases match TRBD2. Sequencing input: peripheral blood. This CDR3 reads CASSQGAGGYEQYF. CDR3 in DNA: TGCGCCAGCAGCCAAGGGGCGGGGGGATACGAGCAGTACTTC.